The next 3 T cell receptor beta chains were all read from a single sample in a study of breast tumors, draining lymph nodes, adjacent tissues. Breast cancer patients provided tissue from their axillary draining lymph nodes. TCRdb reprocessed the multiplex PCR reads via MiXCR and lists one record per CDR3 protein. The data contain around 190,000 distinct CDR3 sequences, around a third of them singletons. Source material: axillary lymph node tissue. The receptors here all came from a female donor with breast cancer. Some clones in this sample may be carry-over from other donors' samples.

The V gene is TRBV14, the J gene TRBJ2-7; TRBD1 matches at 11 bases. V was pared by 2 bases and J by 6 bases, with 3 bases of the junction left unmatched. Looked up from germline, CDR1 is SGHDN and CDR2 is FVKESK. This CDR3 has 14 amino acids. This chain's CDR3 is CASSQPGQGGEQYF. CDR3 in DNA: TGTGCCAGCAGCCAACCGGGACAGGGGGGCGAGCAGTACTTC.

Comments on this clonotype: A junction end diverges from the germline sequence, so it may reflect a read error. V usage is TRBV12-3 or TRBV12-4 and J usage is TRBJ2-1; 9 bases agree with TRBD2. This CDR3 has 10 residues. This CDR3 is CASTPGGRGF. DNA for the CDR3: TGTGCCAGCACCCCAGGCGGGAGGGGATTC.

Concerning this clonotype: A much larger clone sits a single nucleotide away, making a read error possible. No conserved phenylalanine or tryptophan ends this CDR3, so it is likely a read error. The chain employs TRBV20-1 and TRBJ1-6, with 10 bases matching TRBD1. CDR1 is DFQATT, CDR2 SNEGSKA, per germline (reference sequence). The CDR3 is 14 amino acids. J lost 10 bases, V lost 0 bases, and 3 bases had no gene match. The CDR3 loop is CSAREGQGSSPLHS. As DNA, the CDR3 is TGCAGTGCTAGAGAGGGACAGGGGTCCTCACCCCTCCACTCT.